These 8 T cell receptor beta chains were sequenced from one sample in a study of control samples from healthy donors and cancer patients. Clones were read by immunoSEQ multiplex PCR, and TCRdb kept only the in-frame ones, dropping some. The profile shows roughly 81,000 clones, around 83% of them singletons. The sequencing sample was made of PBMCs. The receptors were gathered from a man between 60 and 75 years old with head and neck cancer.

The chain combines TRBV6-6 with TRBJ2-1, with D perhaps matching TRBD1 (6 bases). This CDR3 comprises 14 residues. The ends were cut back, 7 bases at V and 7 bases at J, with 17 bases in the middle. Germline-derived CDR1 and CDR2 are MNHNY and SVGAGI (reference sequence). The CDR3 sequence is CASTQYRQVNEQFF. Here the CDR3 DNA reads TGTGCCAGCACCCAATACCGACAGGTAAATGAGCAGTTCTTC.

The chain has TRBV18 and TRBJ2-1, with 7 bases identical to TRBD2. Trimming at V came to 6 bases and at J to 0 bases, leaving 17 bases not matched to a gene. Germline CDR1 reads KGHSH; CDR2 reads LQKENI. This CDR3 spans 19 amino acids. The chain's CDR3 is CASSQRDGIVLSSYNEQFF. The CDR3 region has the DNA TGTGCCAGCTCCCAGCGGGACGGTATAGTGCTAAGCTCCTACAATGAGCAGTTCTTC. Complete variable domain (other parts from reference TRBV18 and TRBJ2-1): NAGVMQNPRHLVRRRGQEARLRCSPMKGHSHVYWYRQLPEEGLKFMVYLQKENIIDESGMPKERFSAEFPKEGPSILRIQQVVRGDSAAYFCASSQRDGIVLSSYNEQFFGPGTRLTVL.

The genes are TRBV10-2 and TRBJ1-1, with D possibly TRBD1 on 5 matching bases. From germline, CDR1 is WSHSY and CDR2 SAAADI. The CDR3 runs 15 residues. Trimming removed 4 bases at V and 1 base at J, with 13 bases between. The DNA for the CDR3 is TGCGCCAGCAGTGCGGTTCCCAGGGCGAACACTGAAGCTTTCTTT. Translating it yields CASSAVPRANTEAFF.

The genes are TRBV5-1 and TRBJ2-3; no reliable D call. The CDR3 is 11 residues long. Germline CDR1 and CDR2: SGHRS and YFSETQ. V lost 0 bases, J lost 6 bases, and 2 bases lay in between. CDR3 nucleotide sequence: TGCGCCAGCAGCTTGGCTGATACGCAGTATTTT. This sequence encodes CASSLADTQYF.

The CDR3 sequence is CSVLSDTAYEQYF. The CDR3 DNA reads TGCAGCGTTTTATCGGACACCGCCTACGAGCAGTACTTC. This chain links TRBV29-1 with TRBJ2-7; D may be TRBD1 (5 bases). CDR1 is SQVTM, CDR2 ANQGSEA, per germline. Between the trimmed V and J ends, which lost 5 bases and 2 bases, there was a span of 13 bases. The CDR3 consists of 13 residues.

The chain combines TRBV5-1 with TRBJ1-3; 8 nucleotides line up with TRBD1. Germline CDR1 is SGHRS and CDR2 is YFSETQ. This CDR3 is 17 amino acids long. J was trimmed by 2 bases and V by 4 bases; bases with no gene match: 11. The CDR3 DNA sequence: TGCGCCAGCAGCCCCCTGGCCAACAGGGGGGCTGGAAACACCATATATTTT. Encoded protein: CASSPLANRGAGNTIYF. Complete variable domain (other parts from reference TRBV5-1 and TRBJ1-3): KAGVTQTPRYLIKTRGQQVTLSCSPISGHRSVSWYQQTPGQGLQFLFEYFSETQRNKGNFPGRFSGRQFSNSRSEMNVSTLELGDSALYLCASSPLANRGAGNTIYFGEGSWLTVV.

V and J are TRBV30 and TRBJ1-6; TRBD1 matches at 8 bases. V was clipped by 1 base and J by 10 bases; unmatched bases: 6. Germline CDR1 is GTSNPN and CDR2 is SVGIG (reference sequence). The CDR3 consists of 14 residues. CDR3 sequence reads: CAWSARQGSSPLHF. DNA of the CDR3: TGTGCCTGGAGTGCCCGACAGGGGTCGTCACCCCTCCACTTT.

This sequence joins TRBV6-5 and TRBJ2-7, with TRBD1 as a possible D gene (5 bases). V lost 6 bases, J lost 4 bases, and 10 bases lay in between. Germline loops: CDR1 MNHEY, CDR2 SVGAGI. This CDR3 has 12 amino acids. Here the CDR3 DNA reads TGTGCCAGCAGACACCCAGGGTACGAGCAGTACTTC. Its translation: CASRHPGYEQYF.